This T cell receptor (beta chain) was documented in a study of T-cell reconstitution after alpha-beta-depleted transplantation in children. Germline V CDR1 and CDR2: GTSNPN, SVGIG (reference sequence). The CDR3 loop spans 13 amino acids. V lost 3 bases and J lost 5; bases outside the gene matches: 7. The sample holds a few counts of this clonotype. TCRbeta library construction was performed incorporating unique molecular identifiers. TCRdb fed the PCR reads into MiXCR, producing one record per CDR3 protein. The table records fewer than 200,000 distinct CDR3 sequences, 6% to 7% of them present only once.

This specimen consisted of PBMCs from the stem cell graft donor, obtained from the stem cell graft. The rearrangement links TRBV30 to TRBJ2-7, with 7 bases fitting TRBD1. This receptor was identified in a human donor who donated a stem cell graft to a child with Wiskott-Aldrich syndrome. The DNA of the CDR3 is TGTGCCTGGAGACCAGGGGGAACTAACGAGCAGTACTTC. Residues: CAWRPGGTNEQYF.